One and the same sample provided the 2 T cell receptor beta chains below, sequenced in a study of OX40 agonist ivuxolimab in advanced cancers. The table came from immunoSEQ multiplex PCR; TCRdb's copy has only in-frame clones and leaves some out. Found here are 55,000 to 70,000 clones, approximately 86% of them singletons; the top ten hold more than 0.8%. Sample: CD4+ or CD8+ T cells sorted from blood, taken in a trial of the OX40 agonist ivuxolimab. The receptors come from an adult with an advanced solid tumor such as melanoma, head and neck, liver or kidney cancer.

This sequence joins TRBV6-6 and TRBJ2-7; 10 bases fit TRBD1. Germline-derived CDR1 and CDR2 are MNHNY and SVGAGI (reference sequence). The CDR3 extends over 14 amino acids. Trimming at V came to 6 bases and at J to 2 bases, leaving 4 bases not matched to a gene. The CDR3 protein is CASSWTGGTYEQYF. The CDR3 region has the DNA TGTGCCAGCAGCTGGACAGGGGGAACCTACGAGCAGTACTTC.

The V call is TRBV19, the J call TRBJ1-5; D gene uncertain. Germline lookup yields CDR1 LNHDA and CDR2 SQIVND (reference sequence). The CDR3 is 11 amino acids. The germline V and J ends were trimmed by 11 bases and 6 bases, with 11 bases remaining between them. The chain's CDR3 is CAERRCQPQHF. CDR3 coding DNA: TGTGCCGAAAGGCGGTGTCAGCCCCAGCATTTT.